This T cell receptor (beta chain) was obtained from a study of blood T cell repertoires in COVID-19. This clone was counted a few times. This CDR3 spans 15 amino acids. Germline loops: CDR1 SGHAT, CDR2 FQNNGV. Trimming removed 1 base from V and 7 bases from J, with 16 bases in between. Assay: immunoSEQ multiplex PCR; the TCRdb copy retains only in-frame clones and omits some. The sample gives under 150,000 clones, around 81% of which show up once; roughly 6.2% is in the top ten. Source material: PBMCs or T cells enriched from blood (not recorded which). The chain employs TRBV11-2 and TRBJ1-2, with D perhaps TRBD1 (6 bases). This receptor was identified in a woman between 40 and 55 years old who had recovered from COVID-19. The CDR3 here is CASSLVGSGQFGYTF. CDR3 nucleotide sequence: TGTGCCAGCAGCTTAGTAGGGTCGGGACAATTTGGCTACACCTTC.